This T cell receptor beta chain was found in a study of blood T cells in healthy people across ages. This CDR3 is 15 amino acids long. The J segment lost 5 bases and the V segment lost 0 bases, leaving 6 bases of the junction unmatched. Germline assignment: CDR1 SGDLS and CDR2 YYNGEE. PCR was performed a second time for 7 to 11 cycles using a sample-barcoded 5' primer and a J-beta primer mix. TCRdb ran MiXCR on the 5' RACE reads and lists one entry per CDR3 protein. This sample has 780,000 or so distinct CDR3 sequences; around half occur once, and the top ten carry approximately 40%. Healthy Caucasian individuals from Russia aged roughly 6 to 95 were enrolled as donors. Roughly 10 milliliters of peripheral blood were drawn from each donor. Every sample gave at least 6 micrograms of total RNA when it was extracted.

This receptor was identified in a man aged 80 or over in good health. This chain joins TRBV9 and TRBJ2-3, with 7 bases fitting TRBD2. The sequencing sample was made of blood. In nucleotides, the CDR3 is TGTGCCAGCAGCGTAGCTTCGGGGGGACGAGATACGCAGTATTTT. Translation gives CASSVASGGRDTQYF.